This record concerns one T cell receptor beta chain sequence. Trimming shortened V by 2 bases and J by 2 bases, and 8 bases separated the two germline ends. Germline lookup yields CDR1 SGHRS and CDR2 YFSETQ. CDR3 size: 13 residues. Methods used by the authors: Estimated nucleated cell counts came from reference gene primer amplification. The repertoire was sequenced with immunoSEQ multiplex PCR; TCRdb's copy has only in-frame clones and lacks some. V, J and clone size are those of that table, while D and trimming were read from the DNA. Of roughly 13,000 clones in the sample, about 90% were seen once. The data derive from a study of blood T cell repertoires in COVID-19. About the research overall: The origin of the acute and convalescent COVID-19 samples was the United States, Italy and Spain. Sources were T cells, B-cell-depleted T cells, or PBMCs; the material itself was cDNA or gDNA.

This chain joins TRBV5-1 and TRBJ2-7, with D maybe TRBD1 (5 bases). The TCR originated in a human donor in a cohort sampled during active COVID-19. Sequencing was performed on peripheral blood. In DNA, the CDR3 is TGCGCCAGCAGCTTAGACAGTCCCTACGAGCAGTACTTC. Translation gives CASSLDSPYEQYF.